The sequence of this TCR beta chain was determined in a study of cytomegalovirus exposure and HLA in healthy donors. Vbeta (60) and Jbeta (13) primers were used in the PCR. Libraries were prepared by immunoSEQ multiplex PCR; TCRdb keeps only in-frame clonotypes and omits some of them. Among some 110,000 clones listed, about two thirds were seen once. There are 13 residues in the CDR3. Germline CDR1 and CDR2: SNHLY and FYNNEI. J was trimmed by 7 bases and V by 1 base; bases with no gene match: 2. The clonotype comes from a boy younger than 18 in good health and CMV-seronegative. The chain couples TRBV2 to TRBJ2-7, with 9 bases aligning to TRBD1. The material sequenced was PBMCs. The CDR3 protein is CASSEGQGVEQYF. CDR3 bases: TGTGCCAGCAGTGAAGGACAGGGGGTTGAGCAGTACTTC.